The clone carrying this T cell receptor beta chain was recorded only once. The data belong to a study of CD8+ T cells in alopecia areata. For the study at large: Treated patients' severity was scored by percentage of affected scalp area.

Germline CDR1 and CDR2: LNHDA and SQIVND (reference sequence). V was clipped by 4 bases and J by 0 bases, with 0 bases between them. This CDR3 is 11 amino acids long. The treatment was: oral pan-JAK inhibitor, 5-10 mg twice daily. Extraction and reverse transcription of RNA yielded cDNA as the sequencing template. Some clones are missing from TCRdb's copy, which holds only in-frame ones; the method was immunoSEQ multiplex PCR. The sample lists approximately 280,000 clones; 58% were seen once. The TCR sequence derives from a human donor with alopecia areata. Sequenced here: CD4+ T cells sorted from blood, sampled at week 24, from a patient treated with tofacitinib. This chain joins TRBV19 and TRBJ2-5, with D hard to call. CDR3 DNA: TGTGCCAGTAGTAACCAAGAGACCCAGTACTTC. Translation: CASSNQETQYF.